Presented here are 10 T cell receptor beta chains from one specimen sequenced in a study of blood T cell repertoires in COVID-19 (dated by TCRdb to the early 2020s). Libraries were made using the immunoSEQ multiplex PCR assay. TCRdb limited this immuneACCESS table to in-frame rearrangements with V and J called. A share of clones is missing; checked studies link under half to unresolved V genes, and the rest is unexplained. The table for this sample lists some 170,000 clones; around 80% of them were counted only once. In total, the top ten clones hold around 15% of the sample. The source material was PBMCs or T cells enriched from blood (not recorded which). The source of these receptors is a woman aged 50 to 60 who had recovered from COVID-19.

The chain employs TRBV7-2 and TRBJ2-7, with 15 bases fitting TRBD2. The junction had 4 bases not matched to a gene; V was cut back by 4 bases and J by 3 bases. CDR1 is SGHTA and CDR2 is FQGNSA in the germline V gene. This CDR3 has 16 amino acids. CDR3 DNA: TGTGCCAGCAGCTCGGGACTAGCGGGAGGACTCTACGAGCAGTACTTC. Its translation: CASSSGLAGGLYEQYF. Looking up the rest from reference TRBV7-2 and TRBJ2-7 gives the full variable domain: GAGVSQSPSNKVTEKGKDVELRCDPISGHTALYWYRQSLGQGLEFLIYFQGNSAPDKSGLPSDRFSAERTGGSVSTLTIQRTQQEDSAVYLCASSSGLAGGLYEQYFGPGTRLTVT.

The gene calls are TRBV9 and TRBJ2-1; the match to TRBD1 covers 10 bases. The CDR3 is 14 residues long. Germline CDR1 reads SGDLS; CDR2 reads YYNGEE. The J segment lost 9 bases and the V segment lost 4 bases, leaving 7 bases of the junction unmatched. CDR3 region: CASSIQTGGLEQFF. The CDR3 nucleotides read TGTGCCAGCAGCATACAGACAGGGGGCCTTGAGCAGTTCTTC.

The chain combines TRBV28 with TRBJ2-7, with D possibly being TRBD2 (6 bases). The CDR3 runs 15 residues. Looked up from germline, CDR1 is MDHEN and CDR2 is SYDVKM. V was trimmed by 6 bases and J by 4 bases, leaving 19 bases between them. The DNA of the CDR3 is TGTGCCAGCAGGGCCATAGGAGGGGCTGGGTACGAGCAGTACTTC. This translates into CASRAIGGAGYEQYF.

The V call is TRBV5-1, the J call TRBJ2-5; TRBD1 agrees at 7 bases. V shed 2 bases, J shed 1 base, and the junction held 5 bases outside the gene matches. This CDR3 comprises 15 residues. Germline values: CDR1 SGHRS, CDR2 YFSETQ. The CDR3 DNA sequence: TGCGCCAGCAGCTTAGGACAGGTGGCCCAAGAGACCCAGTACTTC. This codes for CASSLGQVAQETQYF.

The V gene is TRBV28, the J gene TRBJ1-1, with TRBD1 as a possible D gene (5 bases). Germline loops: CDR1 MDHEN, CDR2 SYDVKM. The CDR3 extends over 14 amino acids. V gave up 5 bases and J gave up 6 bases, with 16 bases separating them. CDR3 sequence reads: CASSIQGGRAEAFF. The CDR3 bases are TGTGCCAGCAGTATTCAGGGTGGACGGGCTGAAGCTTTCTTT. Supplemented by reference TRBV28 and TRBJ1-1, the full variable domain reads DVKVTQSSRYLVKRTGEKVFLECVQDMDHENMFWYRQDPGLGLRLIYFSYDVKMKEKGDIPEGYSVSREKKERFSLILESASTNQTSMYLCASSIQGGRAEAFFGQGTRLTVV.

The rearrangement links TRBV5-6 to TRBJ2-3; 7 bases are shared with TRBD1. Looked up from germline, CDR1 is SGHDT and CDR2 is YYEEEE. This CDR3 region has 13 residues. V dropped 6 bases and J dropped 2; count of bases not matched to a gene: 3. This CDR3 reads CASNDRDTDTQYF. The CDR3 DNA follows: TGTGCCAGCAACGACAGGGACACAGATACGCAGTATTTT.

This sequence joins TRBV6-5 and TRBJ2-2; TRBD1 might be the D (5 bases). Trimming pared 7 bases from V and 6 bases from J, leaving 18 bases between. The germline CDR1 and CDR2 sequences are MNHEY and SVGAGI. This CDR3 is 15 amino acids long. The CDR3: CASNRLTRESGELFF. The CDR3 bases are TGTGCCAGCAATAGATTAACCAGGGAATCCGGGGAGCTGTTTTTT.

The chain is built from TRBV3-1 (or the pseudogene TRBV3-2) and TRBJ1-1, with 9 nucleotides matching TRBD1. The CDR3 extends over 13 amino acids. Unmatched junction bases numbered 3, after V lost 4 bases and J lost 6 bases. Germline V gene lookup returns CDR1 LGHDT and CDR2 YNNKEL (reference sequence). CDR3 DNA: TGTGCCAGCAGCCGGACAGGGGCCCCTGAAGCTTTCTTT. Translation: CASSRTGAPEAFF.

The rearrangement joins TRBV18 to TRBJ2-6, with D tentatively TRBD1 (6 bases). The germline gives CDR1 KGHSH, CDR2 LQKENI. V dropped 5 bases and J dropped 0 bases, with 14 bases sitting between them. This CDR3 region has 17 residues. CDR3 region: CASSSLEGVSGANVLTF. The CDR3 coding sequence is TGTGCCAGCTCATCACTCGAGGGGGTCTCTGGGGCCAACGTCCTGACTTTC.

The V and J genes are TRBV6-5 and TRBJ2-5; 8 bases align to TRBD1. The V and J ends lost 2 bases and 1 base, in that order; junction bases with no gene match: 6. Germline loops: CDR1 MNHEY, CDR2 SVGAGI. The CDR3 contains 16 residues. The CDR3 nucleotides are TGTGCCAGCAGTTACGGGCAGGGGGCCTTCCAAGAGACCCAGTACTTC. It translates to CASSYGQGAFQETQYF.